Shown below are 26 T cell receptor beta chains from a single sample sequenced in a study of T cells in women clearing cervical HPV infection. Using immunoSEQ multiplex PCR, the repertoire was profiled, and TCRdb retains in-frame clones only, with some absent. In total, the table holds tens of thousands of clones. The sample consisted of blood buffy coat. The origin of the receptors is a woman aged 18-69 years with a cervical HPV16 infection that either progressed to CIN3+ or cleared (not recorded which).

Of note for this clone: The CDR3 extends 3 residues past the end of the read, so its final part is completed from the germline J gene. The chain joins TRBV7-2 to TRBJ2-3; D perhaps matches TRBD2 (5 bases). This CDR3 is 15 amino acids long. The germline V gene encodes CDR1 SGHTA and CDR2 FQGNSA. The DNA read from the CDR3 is TGTGCCAGCAGCTCCCGCGTGCTAGGAGGAGAGACG. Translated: CASSSRVLGGET. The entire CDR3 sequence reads CASSSRVLGGETQYF. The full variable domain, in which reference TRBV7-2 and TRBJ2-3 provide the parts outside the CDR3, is GAGVSQSPSNKVTEKGKDVELRCDPISGHTALYWYRQSLGQGLEFLIYFQGNSAPDKSGLPSDRFSAERTGGSVSTLTIQRTQQEDSAVYLCASSSRVLGGETQYFGPGTRLTVL.

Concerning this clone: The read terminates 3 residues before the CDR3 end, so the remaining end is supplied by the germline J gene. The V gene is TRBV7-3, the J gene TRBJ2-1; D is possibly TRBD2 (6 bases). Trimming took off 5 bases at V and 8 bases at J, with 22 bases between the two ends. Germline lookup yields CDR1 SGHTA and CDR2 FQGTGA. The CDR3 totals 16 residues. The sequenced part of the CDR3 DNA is TGTGCCAGCAGCCCTCACCGGGACTCTTGGGCTGATGAG. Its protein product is CASSPHRDSWADE. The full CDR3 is CASSPHRDSWADEQFF.

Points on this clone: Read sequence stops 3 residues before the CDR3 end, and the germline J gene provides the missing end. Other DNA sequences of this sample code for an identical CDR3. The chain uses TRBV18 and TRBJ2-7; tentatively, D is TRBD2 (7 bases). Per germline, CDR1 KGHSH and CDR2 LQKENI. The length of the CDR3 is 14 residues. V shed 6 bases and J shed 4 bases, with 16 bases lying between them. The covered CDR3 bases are TGTGCCAGCTCCCCTCAAAGGGGGGGGTACGAG. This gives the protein CASSPQRGGYE. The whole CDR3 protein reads CASSPQRGGYEQYF.

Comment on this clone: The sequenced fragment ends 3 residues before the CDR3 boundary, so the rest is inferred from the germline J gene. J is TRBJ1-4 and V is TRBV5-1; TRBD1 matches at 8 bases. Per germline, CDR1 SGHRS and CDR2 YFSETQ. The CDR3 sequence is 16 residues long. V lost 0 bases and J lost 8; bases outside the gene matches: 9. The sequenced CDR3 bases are TGCGCCAGCAGCTTGGCCCTCGGACAGGGCTTCGAAAAA. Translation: CASSLALGQGFEK. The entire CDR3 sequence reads CASSLALGQGFEKLFF.

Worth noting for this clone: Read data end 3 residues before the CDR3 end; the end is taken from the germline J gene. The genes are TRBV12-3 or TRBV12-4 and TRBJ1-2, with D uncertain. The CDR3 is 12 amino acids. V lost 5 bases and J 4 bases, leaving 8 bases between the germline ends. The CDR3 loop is CASSADIYGYTF. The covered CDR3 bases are TGTGCCAGCAGTGCCGACATCTATGGC.

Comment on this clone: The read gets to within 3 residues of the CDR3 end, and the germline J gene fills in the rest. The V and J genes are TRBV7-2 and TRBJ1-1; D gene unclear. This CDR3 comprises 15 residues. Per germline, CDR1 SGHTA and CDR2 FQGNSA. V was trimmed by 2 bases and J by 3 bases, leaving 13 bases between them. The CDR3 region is CASSLYAGQHTEAFF. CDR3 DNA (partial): TGTGCCAGCAGCTTATACGCAGGCCAACACACTGAA.

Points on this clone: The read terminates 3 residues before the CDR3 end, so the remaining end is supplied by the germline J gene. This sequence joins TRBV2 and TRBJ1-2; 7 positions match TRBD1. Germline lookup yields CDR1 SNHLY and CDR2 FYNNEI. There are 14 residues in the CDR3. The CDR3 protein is CASSGQGGAYDYTF. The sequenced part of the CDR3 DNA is TGTGCCAGCAGTGGACAGGGAGGGGCCTACGAC.

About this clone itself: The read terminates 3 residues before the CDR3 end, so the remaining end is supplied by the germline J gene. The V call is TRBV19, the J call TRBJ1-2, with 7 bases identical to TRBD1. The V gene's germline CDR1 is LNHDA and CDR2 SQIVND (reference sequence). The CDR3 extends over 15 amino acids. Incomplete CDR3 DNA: TGTGCCAGTAGTACAGGGGACAGCCGCTATGAAGGC. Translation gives CASSTGDSRYEG. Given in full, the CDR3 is CASSTGDSRYEGYTF.

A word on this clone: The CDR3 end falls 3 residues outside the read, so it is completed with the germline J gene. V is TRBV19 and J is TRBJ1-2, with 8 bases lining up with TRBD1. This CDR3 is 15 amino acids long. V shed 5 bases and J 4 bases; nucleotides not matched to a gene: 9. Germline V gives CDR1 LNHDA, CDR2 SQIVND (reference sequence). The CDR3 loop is CASSYFRDRTYGYTF. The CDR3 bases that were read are TGTGCCAGTAGTTACTTCCGGGACAGGACCTATGGC.

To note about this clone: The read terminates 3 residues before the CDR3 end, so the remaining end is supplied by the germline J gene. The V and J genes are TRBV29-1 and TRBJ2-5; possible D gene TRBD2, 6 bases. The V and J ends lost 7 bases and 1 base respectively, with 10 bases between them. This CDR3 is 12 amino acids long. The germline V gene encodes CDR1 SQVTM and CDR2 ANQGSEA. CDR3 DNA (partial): TGCAGCGGGAGGGACTTCCAAGAGACC. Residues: CSGRDFQET. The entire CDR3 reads CSGRDFQETQYF.

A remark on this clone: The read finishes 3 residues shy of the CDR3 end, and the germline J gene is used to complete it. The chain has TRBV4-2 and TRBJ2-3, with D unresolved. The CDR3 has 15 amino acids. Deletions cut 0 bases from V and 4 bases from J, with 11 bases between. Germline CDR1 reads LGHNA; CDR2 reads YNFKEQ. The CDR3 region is CASSQESTVSDTQYF. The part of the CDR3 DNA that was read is TGTGCCAGCAGCCAAGAGAGTACAGTGTCAGATACG.

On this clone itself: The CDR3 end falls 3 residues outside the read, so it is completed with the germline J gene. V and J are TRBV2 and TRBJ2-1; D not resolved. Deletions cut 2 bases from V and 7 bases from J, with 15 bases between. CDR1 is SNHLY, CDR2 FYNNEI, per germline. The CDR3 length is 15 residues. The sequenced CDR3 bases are TGTGCCAGCAGTGAATCCCCAGGCCATCTGAATGAG. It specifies CASSESPGHLNE. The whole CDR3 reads CASSESPGHLNEQFF. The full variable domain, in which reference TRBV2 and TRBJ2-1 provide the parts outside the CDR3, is EPEVTQTPSHQVTQMGQEVILRCVPISNHLYFYWYRQILGQKVEFLVSFYNNEISEKSEIFDDQFSVERPDGSNFTLKIRSTKLEDSAMYFCASSESPGHLNEQFFGPGTRLTVL.

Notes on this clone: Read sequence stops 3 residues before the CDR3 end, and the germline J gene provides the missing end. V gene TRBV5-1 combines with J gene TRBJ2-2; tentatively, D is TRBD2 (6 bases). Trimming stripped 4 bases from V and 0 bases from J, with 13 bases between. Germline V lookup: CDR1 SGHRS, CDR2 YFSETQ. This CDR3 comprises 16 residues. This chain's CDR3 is CASSLAGLANTGELFF. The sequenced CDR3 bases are TGCGCCAGCAGCCTGGCGGGACTCGCGAACACCGGGGAG. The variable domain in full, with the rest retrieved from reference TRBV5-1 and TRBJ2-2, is KAGVTQTPRYLIKTRGQQVTLSCSPISGHRSVSWYQQTPGQGLQFLFEYFSETQRNKGNFPGRFSGRQFSNSRSEMNVSTLELGDSALYLCASSLAGLANTGELFFGEGSRLTVL.

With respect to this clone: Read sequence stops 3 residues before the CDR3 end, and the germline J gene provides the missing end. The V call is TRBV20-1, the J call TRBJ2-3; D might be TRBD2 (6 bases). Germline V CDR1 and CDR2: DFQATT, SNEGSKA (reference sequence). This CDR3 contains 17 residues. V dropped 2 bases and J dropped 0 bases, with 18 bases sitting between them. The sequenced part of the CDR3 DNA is TGCAGTGCTAGATCTCTTACTAGCATTCCTAGCACAGATACG. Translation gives CSARSLTSIPSTDT. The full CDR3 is CSARSLTSIPSTDTQYF.

The CDR3 loop is CASRYHDAGANVLFF. Incomplete CDR3 DNA: TGTGCCAGTAGATATCATGACGCTGGGGCCAACGTA. V and J are TRBV19 and TRBJ1-4, with D tentatively TRBD1 (5 bases). The missing CDR3 end, 3 residues past where the read stops, is filled in from the germline J gene. This CDR3 comprises 15 residues. CDR1 and CDR2 (germline): LNHDA, SQIVND (reference sequence).

The part of the CDR3 DNA that was read is TGTGCCAGCTCACCAGTCGGGACAGGGATTACTGAA. Translating it yields CASSPVGTGITE. The entire CDR3 protein is CASSPVGTGITEAFF. The chain recombines TRBV18 with TRBJ1-1; 9 positions agree with TRBD1. Read sequence stops 3 residues before the CDR3 end, and the germline J gene provides the missing end. CDR3 length equals 15 residues. Looked up from germline, CDR1 is KGHSH and CDR2 is LQKENI. Germline trimming cut 2 bases from V and 5 bases from J; bases unmatched to any gene: 6.

CDR3 residues: CASSLRGTTNEKLFF. CDR3 DNA, as far as it was read: TGCGCCAGCAGCTTGAGGGGTACCACTAATGAAAAA. The chain is built from TRBV5-1 and TRBJ1-4; TRBD1 might be the D (5 bases). The CDR3 end falls 3 residues outside the read, so it is completed with the germline J gene. Germline CDR1 SGHRS, CDR2 YFSETQ. The V and J ends lost 1 base and 2 bases respectively, with 9 bases between them. CDR3 length equals 15 residues.

The sequenced CDR3 bases are TGTGCCTGGAGAGGGGGGGCTTCTATA. Its translation is CAWRGGASI. The whole CDR3 protein is CAWRGGASIAFF. This chain links TRBV30 with TRBJ1-1; possible D gene TRBD1, 6 bases. The DNA ends 3 residues before the CDR3 does, and the rest of the CDR3 is filled in from the germline J gene. This CDR3 is built from 12 residues. The germline gives CDR1 GTSNPN, CDR2 SVGIG (reference sequence).

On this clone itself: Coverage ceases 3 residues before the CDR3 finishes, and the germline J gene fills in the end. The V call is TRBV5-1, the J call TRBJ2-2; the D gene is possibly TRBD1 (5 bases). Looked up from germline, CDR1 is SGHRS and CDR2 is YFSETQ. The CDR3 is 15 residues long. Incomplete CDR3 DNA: TGCGCCAGCAGGGCCCAACAGGACCTTAATTCACCG. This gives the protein CASRAQQDLNSP. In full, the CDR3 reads CASRAQQDLNSPLFF.

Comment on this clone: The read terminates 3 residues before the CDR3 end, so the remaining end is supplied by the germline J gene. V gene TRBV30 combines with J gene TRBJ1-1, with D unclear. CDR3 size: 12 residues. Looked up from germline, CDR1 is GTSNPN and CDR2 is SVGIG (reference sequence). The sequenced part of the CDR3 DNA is TGTGCCTGGAGGAGCACGGGGTCTGGA. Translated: CAWRSTGSG. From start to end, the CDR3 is CAWRSTGSGAFF.

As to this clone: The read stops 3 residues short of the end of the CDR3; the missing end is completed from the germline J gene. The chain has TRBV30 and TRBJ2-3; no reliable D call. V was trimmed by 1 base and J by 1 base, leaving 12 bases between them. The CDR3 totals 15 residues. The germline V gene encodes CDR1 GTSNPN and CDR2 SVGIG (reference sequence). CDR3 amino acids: CAWSGPPKGTDTQYF. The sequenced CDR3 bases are TGTGCCTGGAGTGGGCCGCCGAAGGGCACAGATACG.

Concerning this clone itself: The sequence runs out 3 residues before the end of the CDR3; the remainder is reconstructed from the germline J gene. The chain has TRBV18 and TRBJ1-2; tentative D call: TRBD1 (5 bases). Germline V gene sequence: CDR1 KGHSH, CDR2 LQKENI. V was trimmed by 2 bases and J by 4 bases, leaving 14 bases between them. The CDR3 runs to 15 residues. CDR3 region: CASSPWEGQIYGYTF. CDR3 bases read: TGTGCCAGCTCACCATGGGAGGGGCAGATCTATGGC.

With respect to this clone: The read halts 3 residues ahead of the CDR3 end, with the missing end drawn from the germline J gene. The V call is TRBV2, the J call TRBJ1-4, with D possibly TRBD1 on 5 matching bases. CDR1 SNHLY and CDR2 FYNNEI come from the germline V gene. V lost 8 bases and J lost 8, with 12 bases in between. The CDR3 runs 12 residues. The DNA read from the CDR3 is TGTGCCAGCCGGGCAGGGTGGGAAAAA. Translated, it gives CASRAGWEK. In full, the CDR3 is CASRAGWEKLFF.

The CDR3 is CASRAGTSAYEQYF. The CDR3 DNA, read in part, is TGTGCCAGCAGGGCCGGGACTAGCGCCTACGAG. This chain uses TRBV7-2 with TRBJ2-7; 10 bases match TRBD2. Coverage ceases 3 residues before the CDR3 finishes, and the germline J gene fills in the end. The length of the CDR3 is 14 residues. The germline V gene encodes CDR1 SGHTA and CDR2 FQGNSA. With V trimmed by 6 bases and J by 2 bases, 4 bases remained unmatched.

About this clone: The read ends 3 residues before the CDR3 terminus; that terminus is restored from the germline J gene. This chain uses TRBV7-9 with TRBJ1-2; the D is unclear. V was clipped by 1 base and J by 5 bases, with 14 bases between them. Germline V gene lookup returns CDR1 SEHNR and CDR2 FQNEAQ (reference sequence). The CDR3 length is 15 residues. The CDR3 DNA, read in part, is TGTGCCAGCAGCTTAGGATCGGGGATCTTGTATGGC. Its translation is CASSLGSGILYG. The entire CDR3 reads CASSLGSGILYGYTF.

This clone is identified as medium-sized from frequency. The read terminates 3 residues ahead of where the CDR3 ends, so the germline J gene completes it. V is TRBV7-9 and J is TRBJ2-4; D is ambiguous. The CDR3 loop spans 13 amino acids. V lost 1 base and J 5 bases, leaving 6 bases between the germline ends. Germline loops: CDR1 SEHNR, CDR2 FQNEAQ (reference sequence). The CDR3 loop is CASSLVTENIQYF. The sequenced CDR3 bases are TGTGCCAGCAGCTTAGTAACAGAAAACATT.